This T cell receptor (beta chain) derives from a study of cytomegalovirus exposure and HLA in healthy donors. Study-wide findings and caveats: Earlier results showed most TCR beta V segments being productive about 87% or about 30% of the time. Specificity of a few CMV-associated chains for CMV antigens was verified in vitro.

As to this clone: The antigen remains unidentified.

Vbeta (60) and Jbeta (13) primers were used in the PCR. The data were produced by immunoSEQ multiplex PCR, yet TCRdb's version contains in-frame clones alone and is incomplete. The data hold roughly 40,000 clones, with 65% to 85% observed a single time. The germline V gene encodes CDR1 SEHNR and CDR2 FQNEAQ (reference sequence). The junction had 7 bases not matched to a gene; V was cut back by 3 bases and J by 4 bases. The CDR3 runs to 15 residues. The TCR comes from a man aged 50 or older in good health and CMV-seronegative. This sequence joins TRBV7-9 and TRBJ1-1, with 8 bases fitting TRBD1. Sequencing was carried out using PBMCs. The CDR3: CASSLPGQEATEAFF. The CDR3 nucleotides read TGTGCCAGCAGCTTGCCGGGACAGGAGGCCACTGAAGCTTTCTTT.